The 26 T cell receptor beta chains below were found in one sample sequenced in a study of blood T cell repertoires in COVID-19. TCRdb's copy holds only in-frame clones and misses some; the assay was immunoSEQ multiplex PCR. Of roughly 570,000 clones in the sample, roughly 91% are singletons; the top ten hold about 8.2%. Sequencing was performed on peripheral blood. The receptors come from a woman aged 50 to 60 with COVID-19, enrolled during active disease.

V gene TRBV7-2 combines with J gene TRBJ1-4, with TRBD1 matching 8 bases. The V and J ends lost 5 bases and 11 bases, in that order; junction bases with no gene match: 10. The CDR3 has 14 residues. Germline V gives CDR1 SGHTA, CDR2 FQGNSA. The CDR3 spells CASSTTGADWKLFF. In DNA form, the CDR3 reads TGTGCCAGCAGCACGACAGGGGCGGACTGGAAACTGTTTTTT.

The rearrangement links TRBV28 to TRBJ1-4, with 7 bases identical to TRBD1. CDR1 and CDR2 from the germline V gene are MDHEN and SYDVKM. After removal of 8 bases from V and 7 bases from J, the junction contained 13 bases not matched to a gene. This CDR3 is 15 amino acids long. CDR3 nucleotides: TGTGCCAGCCGCGCTTACAGGGGATCAGTTGAAAAACTGTTTTTT. Its protein is CASRAYRGSVEKLFF.

This sequence joins TRBV9 and TRBJ1-2; 10 bases are shared with TRBD1. Germline CDR1 is SGDLS and CDR2 is YYNGEE. The V segment lost 5 bases and the J segment 8 bases; nucleotides outside the gene matches: 3. CDR3 length: 12 residues. The CDR3 DNA is TGTGCCAGCAGTCGGACAGGGGGAGGCTACACCTTC. Amino acid sequence: CASSRTGGGYTF.

The J gene is TRBJ1-3, the V gene TRBV11-1, with 9 positions matching TRBD1. This CDR3 contains 16 residues. The V and J ends lost 9 bases and 0 bases, in that order; junction bases with no gene match: 9. The germline CDR1 and CDR2 sequences are SGHAT and FQDESV (reference sequence). The CDR3 sequence: CASNAGTGYSGNTIYF. The CDR3 DNA is TGTGCCAGTAACGCCGGGACAGGGTACTCTGGAAACACCATATATTTT.

V is TRBV30 and J is TRBJ1-1; 7 positions match TRBD1. The trim removed 2 bases at V and 8 bases at J, leaving 8 bases unmatched. This CDR3 has 13 residues. The germline V gene has CDR1 GTSNPN and CDR2 SVGIG (reference sequence). CDR3 residues: CAWSLGQNEEAFF. CDR3 sequence (DNA): TGTGCCTGGAGTCTGGGACAGAATGAAGAAGCTTTCTTT.

The genes are TRBV6-5 and TRBJ1-1, with TRBD1 identical over 8 bases. The germline gives CDR1 MNHEY, CDR2 SVGAGI. The length of the CDR3 is 15 residues. The J segment lost 3 bases and the V segment lost 4 bases, leaving 7 bases of the junction unmatched. The CDR3 protein is CASSSEDRAYTEAFF. The CDR3 nucleotides read TGTGCCAGCAGTTCCGAGGACAGGGCGTACACTGAAGCTTTCTTT.

This chain uses TRBV3-1 (or the pseudogene TRBV3-2) with TRBJ2-2, with TRBD2 identical over 8 bases. This CDR3 has 17 amino acids. The germline CDR1 and CDR2 sequences are LGHDT and YNNKEL (reference sequence). With V trimmed by 3 bases and J by 6 bases, 12 bases remained unmatched. CDR3 loop: CASSHLDGAGGSGELFF. The CDR3 nucleotides are TGTGCCAGCAGCCATCTGGATGGGGCGGGGGGATCCGGGGAGCTGTTTTTT.

The chain links TRBV11-2 to TRBJ1-2; TRBD1 agrees at 8 bases. The junction had 3 bases not matched to a gene; V was cut back by 5 bases and J by 4 bases. CDR3 length equals 13 residues. CDR1 SGHAT and CDR2 FQNNGV come from the germline V gene. The CDR3 bases are TGTGCCAGCAGCGCAGGGGGCTTCTATGGCTACACCTTC. Protein product: CASSAGGFYGYTF.

The chain couples TRBV13 to TRBJ1-3; the D is unclear. This CDR3 has 15 amino acids. V lost 2 bases, J lost 4 bases, and 12 bases lay in between. The V gene's germline CDR1 is PRHDT and CDR2 FYEKMQ (reference sequence). CDR3 coding DNA: TGTGCCAGCAGCTTACCCGGGTCGGTAGGAAACACCATATATTTT. This gives the protein CASSLPGSVGNTIYF.

This clone was detected only once. The chain carries TRBV19 and TRBJ2-5; 7 bases align to TRBD2. V was clipped by 5 bases and J by 5 bases; unmatched bases: 11. The CDR3 is 15 amino acids. Germline-derived CDR1 and CDR2 are LNHDA and SQIVND (reference sequence). The DNA of the CDR3 is TGTGCCAGTAGTTTCGGACTAGAGGGTTCGGAGACCCAGTACTTC. It translates to CASSFGLEGSETQYF.

The chain couples TRBV6-5 to TRBJ1-5; 7 bases line up with TRBD1. Trimming took 6 bases from V and 3 from J; bases not matched to a gene: 8. Germline V gene data show CDR1 as MNHEY and CDR2 as SVGAGI. This CDR3 region has 15 residues. The DNA for the CDR3 is TGTGCCAGCAGAGAGGGGACAGCCTCCAATCAGCCCCAGCATTTT. Translating gives CASREGTASNQPQHF.

As for this clone: Within the sample, other DNA sequences also encode this same CDR3. V gene TRBV5-1 combines with J gene TRBJ1-1; 7 bases map to TRBD1. The CDR3 covers 14 residues. With V trimmed by 3 bases and J by 1 base, 3 bases remained unmatched. The germline V gene has CDR1 SGHRS and CDR2 YFSETQ. CDR3 residues: CASSSGQENTEAFF. CDR3 DNA: TGCGCCAGCAGCTCCGGACAGGAGAACACTGAAGCTTTCTTT.

V is TRBV29-1 and J is TRBJ2-1; possibly TRBD2 for D (6 bases). The germline V and J ends were trimmed by 6 bases and 9 bases, with 18 bases remaining between them. Germline lookup yields CDR1 SQVTM and CDR2 ANQGSEA. This CDR3 has 13 amino acids. The DNA of the CDR3 is TGCAGCGTGGCCGTCGGGCTCGGGGGTGAGCAGTTCTTC. Translation gives CSVAVGLGGEQFF.

DNA of the CDR3: TGTGCCAGCAGCCCAACGGGAGGCCGCGGGGAGCTGTTTTTT. Its protein product is CASSPTGGRGELFF. V and J are TRBV9 and TRBJ2-2, with 7 bases aligning to TRBD2. This CDR3 spans 14 amino acids. With 4 bases clipped from V and 7 bases from J, the junction kept 7 bases outside the gene matches. CDR1 is SGDLS, CDR2 YYNGEE, per germline.

The J gene is TRBJ1-4, the V gene TRBV30, with D perhaps TRBD1 (6 bases). CDR1 and CDR2 from the germline V gene are GTSNPN and SVGIG (reference sequence). V was cut by 1 base and J by 7 bases, with 7 bases left in between. The CDR3 runs 12 residues. The CDR3 nucleotides read TGTGCCTGGAGTGAGGGGGTTGAAAAACTGTTTTTT. Its translation: CAWSEGVEKLFF. Using reference TRBV30 and TRBJ1-4 for the parts outside the CDR3, the full variable domain is SQTIHQWPATLVQPVGSPLSLECTVEGTSNPNLYWYRQAAGRGLQLLFYSVGIGQISSEVPQNLSASRPQDRQFILSSKKLLLSDSGFYLCAWSEGVEKLFFGSGTQLSVL.

The chain's CDR3 is CASSQRVLGETQYF. The CDR3 DNA reads TGCGCCAGCAGCCAACGGGTCCTCGGAGAGACCCAGTACTTC. V usage is TRBV5-1 and J usage is TRBJ2-5; D uncertain. The CDR3 spans 14 residues. CDR1 is SGHRS, CDR2 YFSETQ, per germline. V lost 4 bases and J lost 4, with 14 bases in between. The whole variable domain, filled in from reference TRBV5-1 and TRBJ2-5, reads KAGVTQTPRYLIKTRGQQVTLSCSPISGHRSVSWYQQTPGQGLQFLFEYFSETQRNKGNFPGRFSGRQFSNSRSEMNVSTLELGDSALYLCASSQRVLGETQYFGPGTRLLVL.

The J gene is TRBJ2-1, the V gene TRBV29-1; 8 bases align to TRBD1. With V trimmed by 4 bases and J by 8 bases, 10 bases remained unmatched. CDR3 length: 14 amino acids. Germline V gives CDR1 SQVTM, CDR2 ANQGSEA. This chain's CDR3 is CSVGRQGASDEQFF. The CDR3 DNA reads as TGCAGCGTTGGAAGGCAGGGGGCGAGTGATGAGCAGTTCTTC.

The chain recombines TRBV4-1 with TRBJ1-1; D is ambiguous. Germline CDR1 is MGHRA and CDR2 is YSYEKL. The length of the CDR3 is 15 residues. The V end lost 3 bases, the J end lost 6 bases, and 17 bases lay between the germline ends. This chain's CDR3 is CASSQLEVFVSEAFF. CDR3 coding DNA: TGCGCCAGCAGCCAGCTAGAGGTATTCGTGTCTGAAGCTTTCTTT.

The CDR3: CASSPQNPLYGYTF. The CDR3 coding sequence is TGTGCCAGTAGTCCGCAGAACCCTCTCTATGGCTACACCTTC. This chain connects TRBV19 to TRBJ1-2; D gene ambiguous. CDR3 length: 14 residues. V lost 5 bases to trimming and J lost 4 bases, with 14 bases between them. Germline V lookup: CDR1 LNHDA, CDR2 SQIVND (reference sequence).

The chain employs TRBV7-8 and TRBJ1-1; D may be TRBD1 (6 bases). Trimming took 2 bases from V and 4 from J, leaving 14 bases between them. The CDR3 is 15 residues long. Per the germline V gene, CDR1 is SGHVS and CDR2 is FQNEAQ. CDR3 sequence: CASSLNLQGPTEAFF. The CDR3 DNA follows: TGTGCCAGCAGCTTAAATCTCCAGGGGCCCACTGAAGCTTTCTTT.

This rearrangement joins TRBV5-1 to TRBJ2-1, with 8 bases matching TRBD2. Trimming removed 0 bases from V and 4 bases from J; junction bases left unmatched: 15. Germline assignment: CDR1 SGHRS and CDR2 YFSETQ. The CDR3 extends over 19 amino acids. The CDR3 loop reads CASSLEVVRKLAEYNEQFF. The CDR3 region has the DNA TGCGCCAGCAGCTTGGAGGTGGTTCGAAAACTAGCGGAGTACAATGAGCAGTTCTTC.

The CDR3 DNA reads TGTGCCAGCAGCCGGGGGGTTGGTTACGAGCAGTACTTC. Residues: CASSRGVGYEQYF. The chain carries TRBV7-3 and TRBJ2-7; 7 bases are a match to TRBD2. The V and J ends lost 5 bases and 4 bases, in that order; junction bases with no gene match: 5. Looked up from germline, CDR1 is SGHTA and CDR2 is FQGTGA. The CDR3 sequence is 13 residues long.

The chain has TRBV10-3 and TRBJ1-2; D ambiguous. Germline assignment: CDR1 ENHRY and CDR2 SYGVKD. Trimming removed 6 bases from V and 2 bases from J, with 13 bases in between. This CDR3 has 14 residues. The CDR3 protein is CAIRVSRSNYGYTF. The CDR3 coding sequence is TGTGCCATCAGGGTATCCAGGTCCAACTATGGCTACACCTTC.

V gene TRBV6-4 combines with J gene TRBJ2-7; 11 bases align to TRBD1. Per germline, CDR1 MRHNA and CDR2 SNTAGT. The CDR3 is 15 residues long. V dropped 4 bases and J dropped 5; count of bases not matched to a gene: 7. CDR3: CASSVGQGAFHEQYF. In DNA form, the CDR3 reads TGTGCCAGCAGTGTCGGACAGGGGGCATTCCACGAGCAGTACTTC.

The chain carries TRBV30 and TRBJ1-1; 9 bases are a match to TRBD1. The length of the CDR3 is 15 residues. V trimming: 0 bases; J trimming: 6 bases; junction bases outside the gene matches: 8. Germline CDR1 is GTSNPN and CDR2 is SVGIG (reference sequence). The CDR3 DNA reads TGTGCCTGGAGTGTAAGTGGGACAGGGAGGGCTGAAGCTTTCTTT. Encoded protein: CAWSVSGTGRAEAFF.

The rearrangement links TRBV11-2 to TRBJ2-7, with 8 bases identical to TRBD1. The CDR3 extends over 15 amino acids. V gave up 5 bases and J gave up 4 bases; unmatched junction bases: 10. The germline gives CDR1 SGHAT, CDR2 FQNNGV. CDR3 region: CASSLSPGQAYEQYF. The CDR3, as DNA: TGTGCCAGCAGCCTGAGCCCGGGACAGGCGTACGAGCAGTACTTC.